The clone carrying this T cell receptor (beta chain) was observed once. The data originate from a study of blood T cell repertoires in COVID-19. TCRdb keeps only in-frame clones here, not all; method: immunoSEQ multiplex PCR. The table lists 200,000 to 300,000 clones, approximately 84% of them singletons. Per the germline V gene, CDR1 is SGHTA and CDR2 is FQGTGA. This CDR3 is 17 amino acids long. The germline V and J ends were trimmed by 0 bases and 10 bases, with 22 bases remaining between them. This TCR was sampled from a man aged 50 to 60 with acute or convalescent COVID-19. Sequenced material: peripheral blood. This chain joins TRBV7-3 and TRBJ2-1; D is possibly TRBD2 (6 bases). The CDR3 reads CASSLTGTRKDQVEQFF. The DNA for the CDR3 is TGTGCCAGCAGCTTAACTGGGACTCGTAAGGATCAAGTGGAGCAGTTCTTC.